The rows below give T cell receptor beta chains drawn from one sample of a study of radiation and T cells in renal cell carcinoma. Clones were sequenced by immunoSEQ multiplex PCR, and TCRdb holds only the in-frame ones, with some missing. The table shows about 150,000 clones, with about 88% occurring only once. Sequencing was performed on blood, taken from a patient whose treatment included radiotherapy and nephrectomy. These receptors were collected from a woman in her 70s with renal cell carcinoma. CDR3s include the opening cysteine and the closing phenylalanine or tryptophan. The order of the fields is V gene, D gene, clone size, J gene, CDR3 protein, CDR3 DNA. The D gene is left open where the match is weak. Size values are once, few and many counts, or a class for expanded clones, and some rows have none.

>TRBV9|TRBD2|.|TRBJ2-1
CASSVASGGSTSYNEQFF
TGTGCCAGCAGCGTAGCTAGCGGGGGATCGACCTCCTACAATGAGCAGTTCTTC
>TRBV6-6|.|.|TRBJ2-7
CASSYSIGGEQYF
TGTGCCAGCAGTTACTCGATAGGGGGGGAGCAGTACTTC
>TRBV5-1|.|.|TRBJ2-5
CASSLEGGTTLRQETQYF
TGCGCCAGCAGCTTGGAAGGGGGGACTACCTTACGCCAAGAGACCCAGTACTTC
>TRBV27|.|.|TRBJ1-2
CASSFSSGITVGPSSYTF
TGTGCCAGCAGTTTTTCCAGCGGGATAACAGTGGGACCCTCGAGCTACACCTTC
>TRBV7-2|TRBD1|.|TRBJ2-1
CASSRDRNEQFF
TGTGCCAGCAGCCGGGACAGAAATGAGCAGTTCTTC
>TRBV5-4|TRBD2|.|TRBJ2-6
CASSLDSGGLSGANVLTF
TGTGCCAGCAGCTTGGATAGCGGGGGCCTCTCTGGGGCCAACGTCCTGACTTTC
>TRBV18|.|.|TRBJ2-5
CASSPGAQETQYF
TGTGCCAGCTCACCAGGAGCGCAAGAGACCCAGTACTTC
>TRBV23-1|TRBD1|.|TRBJ2-3
CASSQRQGEGSTDTQYF
TGCGCCAGCAGTCAGAGACAGGGGGAGGGAAGCACAGATACGCAGTATTTT
>TRBV6-5|TRBD2|.|TRBJ2-3
CASSGAGRSTGQYF
TGTGCCAGCAGCGGAGCGGGGAGATCAACGGGGCAGTATTTT
>TRBV23-1|.|.|TRBJ2-3
CASSRWRGQEVRGTSTDTQYF
TGCGCCAGCAGTCGGTGGCGGGGACAAGAGGTGCGGGGGACTAGCACAGATACGCAGTATTTT
>TRBV7-2|TRBD1|.|TRBJ1-1
CASSLGQGRTEAFF
TGTGCCAGCAGCTTAGGACAGGGGCGGACTGAAGCTTTCTTT
>TRBV15|TRBD1|.|TRBJ1-1
CATSRDRSQGADPMNTEAFF
TGTGCCACCAGCAGAGATCGCTCGCAGGGGGCGGACCCTATGAACACTGAAGCTTTCTTT
>TRBV19|.|.|TRBJ2-2
CASSIRVLLTGELFF
TGTGCCAGTAGTATCCGGGTCCTACTTACCGGGGAGCTGTTTTTT
>TRBV19|.|.|TRBJ1-3
CASSDPASGNTIYF
TGTGCCAGTAGTGATCCGGCCTCTGGAAACACCATATATTTT
>TRBV5-1|.|.|TRBJ1-1
CASRLQLTGHYTEAFF
TGCGCCAGCAGACTCCAGTTAACAGGCCACTACACTGAAGCTTTCTTT
>TRBV30|.|.|TRBJ1-5
CAWSGVPFSNQPQHF
TGTGCCTGGAGTGGGGTGCCCTTTAGCAATCAGCCCCAGCATTTT
>TRBV7-9|.|.|TRBJ1-2
CASSLDTDYGYTF
TGTGCCAGCAGCCTGGACACCGACTATGGCTACACCTTC
>TRBV6-1|TRBD1|.|TRBJ2-1
CASTSGTGSYNEQFF
TGTGCCAGCACCTCCGGGACAGGGTCCTACAATGAGCAGTTCTTC
>TRBV4-3|.|few|TRBJ1-1
CASSQAQNTEAFF
TGCGCCAGCAGCCAAGCACAGAACACTGAAGCTTTCTTT
>TRBV9|.|.|TRBJ2-3
CASSVGGVSDTQYF
TGTGCCAGCAGCGTAGGTGGGGTGTCAGATACGCAGTATTTT
>TRBV5-1|.|.|TRBJ1-6
CASSSLYNSPLHF
TGCGCCAGCAGCAGTCTCTATAATTCACCCCTCCACTTT
>TRBV27|.|.|TRBJ2-1
CASSLSQGSIYNEQFF
TGTGCCAGCAGTTTATCACAGGGATCTATCTACAATGAGCAGTTCTTC
>TRBV7-9|.|.|TRBJ1-4
CASSLGLRGNEKLFF
TGTGCCAGCAGCTTAGGTCTTCGGGGAAATGAAAAACTGTTTTTT
>TRBV4-1|.|few|TRBJ1-1
CASSQTRGLRVTEAFF
TGCGCCAGCAGCCAGACCAGGGGACTCAGGGTAACTGAAGCTTTCTTT
>TRBV19|TRBD2|.|TRBJ2-7
CASSIEPGTSHEQYF
TGTGCCAGTAGTATAGAGCCAGGGACTAGCCACGAGCAGTACTTC
>TRBV2|.|.|TRBJ2-3
CASRDPGDTDTQYF
TGTGCCAGCAGGGACCCCGGGGACACAGATACGCAGTATTTT
>TRBV19|.|once|TRBJ1-4
CASSAAPTNEKLFF
TGTGCCAGCTCCGCGGCCCCAACTAATGAAAAACTGTTTTTT
>TRBV15|TRBD1|.|TRBJ2-1
CATSRGGTGGNNEQFF
TGTGCCACCAGCAGAGGTGGGACAGGGGGCAACAATGAGCAGTTCTTC
>TRBV29-1|.|.|TRBJ2-2
CSVEGVTGELFF
TGCAGCGTTGAAGGGGTCACCGGGGAGCTGTTTTTT
>TRBV28|TRBD1|.|TRBJ1-1
CASDTGETEAFF
TGTGCCAGTGATACAGGGGAAACTGAAGCTTTCTTT
>TRBV6-4|TRBD2|.|TRBJ2-3
CASSLAGSTDTQYF
TGTGCCAGCAGTTTAGCGGGAAGCACAGATACGCAGTATTTT
>TRBV7-2|.|.|TRBJ2-3
CASSSGALRMADTQYF
TGTGCCAGCAGTTCTGGGGCTCTCAGGATGGCAGATACGCAGTATTTT
>TRBV28|.|.|TRBJ1-5
CASMGYGNQPQHF
TGTGCCAGCATGGGGTACGGCAATCAGCCCCAGCATTTT
>TRBV7-2|.|.|TRBJ1-2
CASSLGFKGDNYGYTF
TGTGCCAGCAGCTTAGGTTTCAAGGGGGATAACTATGGCTACACCTTC
>TRBV30|.|few|TRBJ2-3
CAWSALRGVDTQYF
TGTGCCTGGAGTGCGCTACGGGGTGTAGATACGCAGTATTTT
>TRBV19|TRBD1|.|TRBJ1-5
CASRQTGVVRAQHF
TGTGCCAGTAGACAAACAGGGGTGGTTCGGGCCCAGCATTTT
>TRBV7-2|TRBD1|once|TRBJ1-6
CASSFSGGDSPLHF
TGTGCCAGCAGCTTTTCAGGGGGCGATTCACCCCTCCACTTT
>TRBV19|.|.|TRBJ2-2
CASRPFGVGELFF
TGTGCCAGTAGGCCCTTCGGGGTCGGGGAGCTGTTTTTT
>TRBV7-6|.|.|TRBJ2-5
CASSPWTEETQYF
TGTGCCAGCAGCCCCTGGACAGAAGAGACCCAGTACTTC
>TRBV6-1|.|.|TRBJ2-5
CASSEVVGTFQETQYF
TGTGCCAGCAGTGAAGTAGTGGGCACCTTCCAAGAGACCCAGTACTTC
>TRBV9|.|few|TRBJ1-1
CASSVDMDLTEAFF
TGTGCCAGCAGCGTAGATATGGACCTCACTGAAGCTTTCTTT
>TRBV19|.|.|TRBJ2-5
CASSIGLLQETQYF
TGTGCCAGTAGTATCGGACTTTTGCAAGAGACCCAGTACTTC
>TRBV7-6|TRBD2|.|TRBJ2-5
CASTGPGGGTQYF
TGTGCCAGCACCGGACCGGGCGGGGGGACCCAGTACTTC
>TRBV7-9|TRBD2|.|TRBJ2-1
CASSLARGGNTGDEQFF
TGTGCCAGCAGCTTAGCTAGGGGAGGGAATACCGGGGATGAGCAGTTCTTC
>TRBV6-1|.|.|TRBJ1-3
CASKRQGEGGNTIYF
TGTGCCAGCAAACGCCAGGGTGAGGGTGGAAACACCATATATTTT
>TRBV10-3|TRBD1|.|TRBJ1-1
CAISEGDRNTEAFF
TGTGCCATCAGTGAGGGGGACAGGAACACTGAAGCTTTCTTT
>TRBV27|.|.|TRBJ1-1
CASNLGNWGNTEAFF
TGTGCCAGCAATCTTGGGAATTGGGGGAACACTGAAGCTTTCTTT